This T cell receptor (beta chain) was identified during a study of cytomegalovirus exposure and HLA in healthy donors. Germline CDR1 reads MNHNS; CDR2 reads SASEGT. CDR3 size: 10 residues. The V and J ends lost 5 bases and 13 bases respectively, with 6 bases between them. PCR was performed using 60 Vbeta and 13 Jbeta primers. Sequencing was performed with immunoSEQ multiplex PCR; in TCRdb, only in-frame clones are kept and a portion is missing. The sample carries 110,000 or so clones, 74% recorded once. This clonotype originated in a woman in her forties in good health and CMV-seropositive. Sequenced: PBMCs. The chain joins TRBV6-1 to TRBJ2-6; no reliable D call. The CDR3 here is CASSSRVLTF. Written as DNA, the CDR3 is TGTGCCAGCAGTTCCCGGGTCCTGACTTTC.